What follows is one T cell receptor (beta chain) and its context. These data are taken from a study of Ad26.COV2.S vaccination and SARS-CoV-2 variants. The treatment is: roughly 20 received Ad26.COV2.S at low or high dose, single or two shots; five or six received placebo; per-sample allocation not given. Samples were taken on day 63 after the first vaccine or placebo injection. Sequenced by immunoSEQ multiplex PCR; TCRdb stores in-frame clones only, minus some. The data hold hundreds of thousands of clones, with approximately 88% observed a single time. The CDR3 is 15 amino acids. V was clipped by 5 bases and J by 4 bases; unmatched bases: 2. CDR1 and CDR2 (germline): SGHDT, YYEEEE.

Sequences were derived from peripheral blood, sampled in a trial of Ad26.COV2.S vaccine versus placebo. The sequence was collected from a person between 18 and 60 years old who received the Ad26.COV2.S COVID-19 vaccine or a placebo. The gene calls are TRBV5-6 and TRBJ2-5, with 16 bases lining up with TRBD2. The CDR3 region is CASRGLAGGTETQYF. The CDR3 coding sequence is TGTGCCAGCAGGGGACTAGCGGGAGGGACAGAGACCCAGTACTTC.